The next 5 T cell receptor beta chains were all read from a single sample in a study of blood T cell repertoires in COVID-19. The assay was immunoSEQ multiplex PCR, and TCRdb's table has in-frame clones only and misses some. The sample lists over 150,000 clones, 75% to 85% occurring once. The specimen was PBMCs or T cells enriched from blood (not recorded which). The receptors stem from a woman aged 55-70 years who had recovered from COVID-19.

The chain carries TRBV3-1 (or the pseudogene TRBV3-2) and TRBJ2-1; 12 positions match TRBD2. The CDR3 is 13 residues long. With V trimmed by 1 base and J by 13 bases, 2 bases remained unmatched. Germline V gives CDR1 LGHDT, CDR2 YNNKEL (reference sequence). The DNA for the CDR3 is TGTGCCAGCAGCCAAGGACTAGCGGGGGTCCAGTTCTTC. It yields the protein CASSQGLAGVQFF.

CDR3 residues: CSVATGSNEQYF. The CDR3 DNA sequence: TGCAGCGTCGCCACAGGGTCCAACGAGCAGTACTTC. The rearrangement joins TRBV29-1 to TRBJ2-7, with a tentative D call TRBD1 (6 bases). The length of the CDR3 is 12 residues. CDR1 SQVTM and CDR2 ANQGSEA come from the germline V gene. Trimming pared 6 bases from V and 5 bases from J, leaving 14 bases between.

The chain recombines TRBV6-6 with TRBJ2-1, with 8 bases fitting TRBD2. The CDR3 is made up of 14 amino acids. CDR1 MNHNY and CDR2 SVGAGI come from the germline V gene (reference sequence). Trimming at V came to 5 bases and at J to 6 bases, leaving 6 bases not matched to a gene. CDR3 residues: CASSGGLGGNEQFF. The CDR3 DNA follows: TGTGCCAGCAGTGGGGGACTAGGTGGCAATGAGCAGTTCTTC.

CDR3 sequence reads: CASSDLHKGQGENSPLHF. The CDR3 DNA follows: TGCGCCAGCAGTGACCTGCATAAGGGACAGGGTGAAAATTCACCCCTCCACTTT. The rearrangement joins TRBV10-2 to TRBJ1-6; 9 nucleotides align to TRBD1. CDR1 WSHSY and CDR2 SAAADI come from the germline V gene. The V gene end was trimmed by 3 bases and the J gene end by 7 bases; junction bases not matched to a gene: 13. CDR3 size: 18 residues.

This clone was detected only a few times. Different DNA sequences within this sample yield the same CDR3. The chain joins TRBV7-6 to TRBJ2-3; 11 nucleotides line up with TRBD2. The CDR3 loop spans 16 amino acids. V shed 4 bases and J 2 bases; nucleotides not matched to a gene: 5. Germline CDR1 and CDR2: SGHVS and FNYEAQ. The CDR3 DNA sequence: TGTGCCAGCAGCTCATCTAGCGGGGGGCCCACAGATACGCAGTATTTT. Amino acid sequence: CASSSSSGGPTDTQYF.